This is a list of T cell receptor beta chains from one sample in a study of a mutant IDH1 vaccine in newly diagnosed glioma. Profiled with immunoSEQ multiplex PCR; TCRdb holds only in-frame clones, not every one. The sample holds tens of thousands of clones, approximately 85% seen once. Which antigens these TCRs recognize remains unknown. This specimen was PBMCs, taken from a glioma patient whose treatment included an IDH1 peptide vaccine. The source of these receptors is a woman in her fifties or sixties with glioma. Each CDR3 is given with its conserved first and last residue. Fields, in order: J gene, D gene, V gene, clone size, CDR3 protein, CDR3 DNA. D genes are given only for firm matches. Part of the rows lack a size; the others show once, few, many or a class for expanded clones.

J: TRBJ1-3
D: -
V: TRBV11-2
size: once
CDR3: CASSVTGTQPGNTIYF
DNA: TGTGCCAGCAGCGTGACCGGGACTCAGCCCGGAAACACCATATATTTT

J: TRBJ2-3
D: TRBD2
V: TRBV29-1
size: -
CDR3: CSVEGELAGHTDTQYF
DNA: TGCAGCGTTGAAGGTGAACTAGCGGGACACACAGATACGCAGTATTTT

J: TRBJ2-5
D: TRBD2
V: TRBV5-1
size: -
CDR3: CASSLAPAGGIEETQYF
DNA: TGCGCCAGCAGCTTGGCCCCGGCGGGAGGAATTGAGGAGACCCAGTACTTC

J: TRBJ2-6
D: -
V: TRBV28
size: -
CDR3: CASSLLATTGANVLTF
DNA: TGTGCCAGCAGTTTATTGGCCACCACCGGGGCCAACGTCCTGACTTTC

J: TRBJ2-3
D: -
V: TRBV7-7
size: -
CDR3: CASSAQETSTDTQYF
DNA: TGTGCTAGCAGCGCACAGGAGACTAGCACAGATACGCAGTATTTT

J: TRBJ1-5
D: -
V: TRBV7-2
size: -
CDR3: CASSLGREGQPQHF
DNA: TGTGCCAGCAGCTTAGGAAGAGAGGGTCAGCCCCAGCATTTT

J: TRBJ2-2
D: -
V: TRBV5-1
size: once
CDR3: CASSLAPETGELFF
DNA: TGCGCCAGCAGCTTGGCCCCAGAAACCGGGGAGCTGTTTTTT

J: TRBJ1-1
D: -
V: TRBV4-1
size: -
CDR3: CASSQEEGTFAEAFF
DNA: TGCGCCAGCAGCCAAGAAGAGGGTACCTTTGCTGAAGCTTTCTTT

J: TRBJ2-7
D: TRBD1
V: TRBV6-6
size: once
CDR3: CASSPGTGAFYEQYF
DNA: TGTGCCAGCAGCCCCGGGACAGGGGCCTTCTACGAGCAGTACTTC

J: TRBJ2-1
D: TRBD2
V: TRBV18
size: -
CDR3: CASSPGTSGRNEQFF
DNA: TGTGCCAGCTCACCAGGGACTAGCGGTCGGAATGAGCAGTTCTTC

J: TRBJ1-1
D: -
V: TRBV27
size: -
CDR3: CASSFNGGSNEAFF
DNA: TGTGCCAGCAGTTTTAACGGAGGGTCCAATGAAGCTTTCTTT

J: TRBJ1-5
D: -
V: TRBV7-9
size: -
CDR3: CASSWGGADQPQHF
DNA: TGTGCCAGCAGCTGGGGGGGGGCGGATCAGCCCCAGCATTTT

J: TRBJ2-5
D: TRBD2
V: TRBV9
size: -
CDR3: CASSVGREGLETQYF
DNA: TGTGCCAGCAGCGTAGGGCGGGAGGGCCTGGAGACCCAGTACTTC

J: TRBJ2-5
D: -
V: TRBV2
size: -
CDR3: CASSVRPGETQYF
DNA: TGTGCCAGCAGTGTAAGGCCCGGCGAGACCCAGTACTTC

J: TRBJ2-5
D: -
V: TRBV19
size: once
CDR3: CASSNRARDNQETQYF
DNA: TGTGCCAGTAGTAACAGGGCCCGGGACAACCAAGAGACCCAGTACTTC

J: TRBJ2-1
D: TRBD2
V: TRBV7-9
size: -
CDR3: CASSSAGGSYNEQFF
DNA: TGTGCCAGCAGCAGTGCGGGAGGGTCCTACAATGAGCAGTTCTTC

J: TRBJ2-1
D: -
V: TRBV4-2
size: few
CDR3: CASSQDLQAGSLEEQFF
DNA: TGTGCCAGCAGCCAAGATTTACAGGCGGGGTCTCTGGAGGAGCAGTTCTTC